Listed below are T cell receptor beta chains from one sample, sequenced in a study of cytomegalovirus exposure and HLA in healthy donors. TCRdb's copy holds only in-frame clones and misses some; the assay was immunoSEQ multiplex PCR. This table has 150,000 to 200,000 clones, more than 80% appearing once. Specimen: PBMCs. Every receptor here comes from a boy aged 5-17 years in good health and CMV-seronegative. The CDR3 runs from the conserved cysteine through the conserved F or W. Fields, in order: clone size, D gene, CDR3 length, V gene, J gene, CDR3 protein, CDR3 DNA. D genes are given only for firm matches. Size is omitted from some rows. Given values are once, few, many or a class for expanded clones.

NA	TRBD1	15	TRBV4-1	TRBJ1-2	CASSLRDREDYGYTF	TGCGCCAGCAGCCTGAGGGACAGGGAGGACTATGGCTACACCTTC
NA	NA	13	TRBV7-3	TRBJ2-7	CASSLTAGLEQYF	TGTGCCAGCAGCTTAACAGCAGGGCTCGAGCAGTACTTC
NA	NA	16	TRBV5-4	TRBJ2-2	CASSLARDPNTGELFF	TGTGCCAGCAGCTTGGCTCGCGATCCGAACACCGGGGAGCTGTTTTTT
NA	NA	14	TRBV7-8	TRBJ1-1	CASSPFQGNTEAFF	TGTGCCAGCAGCCCCTTTCAGGGGAACACTGAAGCTTTCTTT
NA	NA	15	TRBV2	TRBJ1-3	CASSEGRASGNTIYF	TGTGCCAGCAGTGAGGGCAGGGCCTCAGGAAACACCATATATTTT
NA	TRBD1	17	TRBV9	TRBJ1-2	CASSGGGTGYTNYGYTF	TGTGCCAGCAGCGGGGGGGGGACAGGCTATACTAACTATGGCTACACCTTC
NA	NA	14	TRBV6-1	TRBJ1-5	CASSEFVSNQPQHF	TGTGCCAGCAGTGAATTTGTAAGCAATCAGCCCCAGCATTTT
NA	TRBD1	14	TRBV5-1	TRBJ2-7	CASSTGQGGYEQYF	TGCGCCAGCAGCACGGGACAGGGGGGCTACGAGCAGTACTTC
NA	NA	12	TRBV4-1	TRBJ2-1	CASSPGDNEQFF	TGCGCCAGCAGCCCCGGGGACAATGAGCAGTTCTTC
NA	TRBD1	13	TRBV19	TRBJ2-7	CASSRTGDYEQYF	TGTGCCAGTTCCAGGACAGGAGACTACGAGCAGTACTTC
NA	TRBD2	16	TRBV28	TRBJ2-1	CASSSPSGRAYNEQFF	TGTGCCAGCAGTTCCCCTAGCGGGAGGGCCTACAATGAGCAGTTCTTC
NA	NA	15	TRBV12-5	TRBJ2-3	CASGLDGRGTDTQYF	TGTGCTAGTGGTTTGGATGGGCGGGGCACAGATACGCAGTATTTT
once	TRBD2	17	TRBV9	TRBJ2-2	CASSEIPSGSRTGELFF	TGTGCCAGCAGCGAAATCCCTAGCGGGAGTCGGACCGGGGAGCTGTTTTTT
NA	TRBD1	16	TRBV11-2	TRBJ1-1	CASSFWTGGRSTEAFF	TGTGCCAGCAGCTTTTGGACAGGGGGTAGGAGCACTGAAGCTTTCTTT
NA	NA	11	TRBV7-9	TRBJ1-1	CATSDPDWAFF	TGTGCCACTAGTGATCCGGACTGGGCTTTCTTT
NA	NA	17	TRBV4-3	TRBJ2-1	CASSQGGERESYNEQFF	TGCGCCAGCAGCCAAGGGGGAGAGAGGGAGTCCTACAATGAGCAGTTCTTC
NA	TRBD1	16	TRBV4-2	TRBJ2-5	CASSQESTGGGETQYF	TGTGCCAGCAGCCAAGAATCGACAGGGGGCGGCGAGACCCAGTACTTC
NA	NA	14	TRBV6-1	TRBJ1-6	CASSEARQNSPLHF	TGTGCCAGCAGTGAAGCTCGACAGAATTCACCCCTCCACTTT
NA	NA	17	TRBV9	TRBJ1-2	CASSVGQGEGSTYGYTF	TGTGCCAGCAGCGTAGGGCAAGGAGAGGGAAGCACCTATGGCTACACCTTC
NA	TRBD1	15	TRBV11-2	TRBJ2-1	CASSARQGSGNEQFF	TGTGCCAGCAGCGCTCGACAGGGTTCAGGGAATGAGCAGTTCTTC
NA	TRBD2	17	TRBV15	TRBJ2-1	CATSKTSGTFSYNEQFF	TGTGCCACCAGCAAGACTAGCGGGACTTTCTCCTACAATGAGCAGTTCTTC
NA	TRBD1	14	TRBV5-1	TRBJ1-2	CASSLTGEVRGYTF	TGCGCCAGCAGCCTCACAGGGGAAGTGAGGGGCTACACCTTC
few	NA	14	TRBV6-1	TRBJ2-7	CASITPGGAHEQYF	TGTGCCAGCATTACTCCTGGGGGGGCCCACGAGCAGTACTTC
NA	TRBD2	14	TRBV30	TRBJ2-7	CAWRADGLGREQYF	TGTGCCTGGAGGGCCGATGGACTAGGGCGCGAGCAGTACTTC
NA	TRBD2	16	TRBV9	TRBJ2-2	CASSVGTSGSSGELFF	TGTGCCAGCAGCGTAGGGACTAGCGGGAGTTCCGGGGAGCTGTTTTTT
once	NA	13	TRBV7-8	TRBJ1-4	CASSRGTNEKLFF	TGTGCCAGCAGCCGGGGGACTAATGAAAAACTGTTTTTT
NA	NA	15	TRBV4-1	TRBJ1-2	CASSQGTFSNYGYTF	TGCGCCAGCAGCCAAGGGACATTCTCTAACTATGGCTACACCTTC
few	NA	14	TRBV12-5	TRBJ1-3	CASGLRGSGNTIYF	TGTGCTAGTGGTTTGAGGGGGTCGGGAAACACCATATATTTT
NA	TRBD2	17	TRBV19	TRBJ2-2	CASSLLYGGANTGELFF	TGTGCCAGTAGTCTACTCTATGGGGGGGCGAACACCGGGGAGCTGTTTTTT